This TCR beta chain was obtained from a study of blood T cell repertoires in COVID-19. Profiling relied on immunoSEQ multiplex PCR, and the TCRdb table lists in-frame clones only, not all of them. The data contain approximately 330,000 clones, roughly 87% of them singletons. This CDR3 has 11 residues. Between the trimmed V and J ends, which lost 6 bases and 2 bases, there was a span of 8 bases. Germline lookup yields CDR1 DFQATT and CDR2 SNEGSKA (reference sequence). The source material was peripheral blood. This receptor was obtained from a man aged 25-40 years with COVID-19, enrolled during active disease. This chain uses TRBV20-1 with TRBJ2-7, with D possibly TRBD1 on 5 matching bases. CDR3 residues: CSAKTAYEQYF. The CDR3 nucleotides read TGCAGTGCCAAGACAGCCTACGAGCAGTACTTC.